A single sample is the source of the 18 T cell receptor beta chains below, sequenced in a study of tumor and adjacent non-tumor tissue in lung cancer. No cell sorting was done before RNA was extracted from the tissue. More than 3 cm separated this lung sample from the edge of the tumor. A modified ARM-PCR protocol with three rounds of nested PCR amplified TCRbeta. TCRdb ran MiXCR on the multiplex PCR reads and lists one entry per CDR3 protein. The sample shows roughly 75,000 distinct CDR3 sequences, about two thirds of them seen only once. Sequenced material: distant non-tumor lung tissue. The receptors here all came from a woman in her 50s with non-small cell lung cancer.

Turning to this clonotype: Given a much more abundant clone one base away, this may be a read error. J is TRBJ2-1 and V is TRBV6-6; 7 nucleotides align to TRBD1. This CDR3 comprises 16 residues. Germline V gene lookup returns CDR1 MNHNY and CDR2 SVGAGI (reference sequence). In nucleotides, the CDR3 is TGTGCCAGCAATTACTCGAGGGTGCCAGGGGGATATGAGCAGTTCTTC. This gives the protein CASNYSRVPGGYEQFF.

Points on this clonotype: A read error is likely, as this CDR3 ends without the conserved phenylalanine or tryptophan. The chain joins TRBV20-1 to TRBJ2-1; the D gene is possibly TRBD2 (5 bases). The CDR3 runs to 12 residues. From germline, CDR1 is DFQATT and CDR2 SNEGSKA (reference sequence). CDR3 DNA: TGTAGTGCTCGATGGACTTCAAATGAGCAGTTCTTA. The encoded protein is CSARWTSNEQFL.

For this clonotype: One end of the junction does not line up with germline, which may come from a read error. This chain uses TRBV28 with TRBJ2-1; D remains unclear. Germline V gene data show CDR1 as MDHEN and CDR2 as SYDVKM. This CDR3 region has 17 residues. The CDR3, as DNA: TGTGCCAGCAGCACCCGAATCCTGCTGAGCTCCTACAATGAGCAGATCTTC. It encodes CASSTRILLSSYNEQIF. Full variable domain (rest looked up from reference TRBV28 and TRBJ2-1): DVKVTQSSRYLVKRTGEKVFLECVQDMDHENMFWYRQDPGLGLRLIYFSYDVKMKEKGDIPEGYSVSREKKERFSLILESASTNQTSMYLCASSTRILLSSYNEQIFGPGTRLTVL.

As regards this clonotype: A much larger clone differs by one base, so this may be a read error. The V call is TRBV24-1, the J call TRBJ2-1, with 8 bases lining up with TRBD1. Trimming cost V 4 bases and J 7 bases; bases outside gene matches: 5. The germline V gene has CDR1 KGHDR and CDR2 SFDVKD. The CDR3 sequence is 14 residues long. CDR3 in DNA: TGTGCCACCAGTGAGAGACAGGGGAGGAATGAGCAGTTCTTC. Amino acid sequence: CATSERQGRNEQFF.

The CDR3 DNA sequence: TGTGCCAGCAGCTTACCATCAGGAGGGTACGAGCAGTACTTC. Translation: CASSLPSGGYEQYF. This chain joins TRBV11-2 and TRBJ2-7, with a tentative D call TRBD2 (6 bases). Trimming cost V 2 bases and J 4 bases, with 12 bases left between them. Germline V lookup: CDR1 SGHAT, CDR2 FQNNGV. This CDR3 comprises 14 residues.

This clonotype has just a few counts. The junction departs from the called germline gene at one end, perhaps through a read error. The gene calls are TRBV11-2 and TRBJ2-7; a possible D gene is TRBD2 (6 bases). The CDR3 extends over 13 amino acids. Germline CDR1 is SGHAT and CDR2 is FQNNGV. CDR3 region: CASSLAAGYEQCF. DNA of the CDR3: TGTGCAAGCAGCTTAGCGGCTGGGTACGAGCAGTGTTTC.

This clonotype came up once. A read error may explain this, as a much larger clone is one base away. The chain has TRBV4-2 and TRBJ2-2; 7 bases line up with TRBD2. This CDR3 region has 16 residues. Germline lookup yields CDR1 LGHNA and CDR2 YNFKEQ. CDR3 region: CASGQATSEWSGELFF. CDR3 sequence (DNA): TGTGCCAGCGGCCAAGCAACTAGCGAGTGGTCCGGGGAGCTGTTTTTT.

Turning to this clonotype: A clone one base away is much larger, so this may be a read error. The chain carries TRBV4-1 and TRBJ2-1; D unclear. Germline-derived CDR1 and CDR2 are MGHRA and YSYEKL. Trimming cost V 3 bases and J 4 bases, with 16 bases left between them. CDR3 length: 16 residues. The CDR3, as DNA: TGCGCCAGCAGCCATGATCGTGGTTGGCTTTACAATGAGCAGTTCTTC. Translating it yields CASSHDRGWLYNEQFF.

Comments on this clonotype: Germline is not matched at one junction end, which may reflect a read error. This chain uses TRBV11-2 with TRBJ2-7; no definite D call. The germline V gene has CDR1 SGHAT and CDR2 FQNNGV. The CDR3 is made up of 15 amino acids. The DNA of the CDR3 is TGTTCCGGCAGCTTATCTCCGAGTCCCTCCTACGAGCAGTATTTC. This translates into CSGSLSPSPSYEQYF.

Concerning this clonotype itself: Since the CDR3 does not end with the conserved phenylalanine or tryptophan, this likely comes from a read error. The J gene is TRBJ2-7, the V gene TRBV6-6; 8 bases are a match to TRBD1. Germline values: CDR1 MNHNY, CDR2 SVGAGI (reference sequence). The CDR3 length is 14 residues. In nucleotides, the CDR3 is TGTGCCAGCAGTCCCAGGGGGCACTCCTACGGGCAGTACTTA. It is translated as CASSPRGHSYGQYL.

The rearrangement links TRBV12-3 or TRBV12-4 to TRBJ1-5; 8 bases fit TRBD1. The DNA end is more similar to TRBJ2-3, so the J call may be wrong. This CDR3 has 14 residues. CDR3: CASSNTGGNQPQYF. DNA of the CDR3: TGTGCCAGCAGTAATACAGGGGGTAATCAGCCCCAGTATTTT.

Note on this clonotype: Compared with germline, one end of the junction differs, possibly owing to a read error. V gene TRBV24-1 combines with J gene TRBJ2-7; 8 bases are shared with TRBD1. Germline CDR1 is KGHDR and CDR2 is SFDVKD. The CDR3 runs 13 residues. DNA of the CDR3: TGTGCCACGGCCGGGACAGGCGCCTACGAACAGTACTTC. This codes for CATAGTGAYEQYF.

The V gene is TRBV12-3 or TRBV12-4, the J gene TRBJ2-1; D is undetermined. V dropped 9 bases and J dropped 8 bases, with 23 bases sitting between them. This CDR3 spans 15 amino acids. CDR3 sequence: CASSSTWTPDYEQFF. For the CDR3, the DNA is TGTGCCAGTAGCTCAACCTGGACGCCAGACTATGAGCAGTTCTTC.

A remark on this clonotype: Its ends do not fully match the called genes, so a read error is possible. The chain has TRBV20-1 and TRBJ2-2; D not resolved. The CDR3 covers 11 residues. Germline CDR1 and CDR2: DFQATT and SNEGSKA (reference sequence). CDR3 in DNA: TGCACTGCTAGAGGTTTCGGGGAGCTGTTTTTT. Translating gives CTARGFGELFF.

A remark on this clonotype: A read error may be the cause here, since a much bigger clone is one base away. The J gene is TRBJ2-7, the V gene TRBV29-1; 13 nucleotides match TRBD2. The CDR3 totals 13 residues. CDR1 and CDR2 (germline): SQVTM, ANQGSEA. Written as DNA, the CDR3 is TGCAGCGGGTGGACTAGCGGGAGTTACGAGCGGTACTTC. This encodes CSGWTSGSYERYF.

Remarks on this clonotype: At one end, the junction sequence differs from germline, possibly due to a read error. V gene TRBV11-2 combines with J gene TRBJ2-7, with D unresolved. The germline V gene encodes CDR1 SGHAT and CDR2 FQNNGV. The CDR3 contains 13 residues. In DNA, the CDR3 is TGTGCCTGCAGCTTGGCGGCTGTGTACGAGCAGTACTTC. Translating it yields CACSLAAVYEQYF.

As for this clonotype: One end of the junction is discordant with germline, which a read error may explain. The chain joins TRBV11-3 to TRBJ2-1; weak D call: TRBD1 (5 bases). Germline V gene sequence: CDR1 SGHNT, CDR2 YENEEA. The CDR3 has 13 amino acids. The CDR3 coding sequence is TGTGCCAGCAACTTAACAAGGGGCAATGAGCAGTTCTTC. It yields the protein CASNLTRGNEQFF.

A word on this clonotype: This may come from a read error, since a much larger clone is one base off. The rearrangement links TRBV7-8 to TRBJ2-1; 10 nucleotides align to TRBD2. Germline CDR1 reads SGHVS; CDR2 reads FQNEAQ. The CDR3 is made up of 17 amino acids. The DNA of the CDR3 is TGTGCCGGCAGCCCCCTAGCGGGAGTGATCTCCTACAATGAGCAGTTCTTC. Residues: CAGSPLAGVISYNEQFF.